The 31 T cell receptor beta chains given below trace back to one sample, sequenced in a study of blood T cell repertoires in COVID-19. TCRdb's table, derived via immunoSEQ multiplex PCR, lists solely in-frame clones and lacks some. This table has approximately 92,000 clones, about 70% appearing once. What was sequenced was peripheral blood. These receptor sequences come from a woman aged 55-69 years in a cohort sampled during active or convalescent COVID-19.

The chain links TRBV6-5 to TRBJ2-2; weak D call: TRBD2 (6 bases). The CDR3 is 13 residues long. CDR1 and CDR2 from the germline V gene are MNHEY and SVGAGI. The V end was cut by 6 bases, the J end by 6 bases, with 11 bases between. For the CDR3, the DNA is TGTGCCAGCAGGGCTGGAGGGGCCGGGGAGCTGTTTTTT. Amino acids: CASRAGGAGELFF.

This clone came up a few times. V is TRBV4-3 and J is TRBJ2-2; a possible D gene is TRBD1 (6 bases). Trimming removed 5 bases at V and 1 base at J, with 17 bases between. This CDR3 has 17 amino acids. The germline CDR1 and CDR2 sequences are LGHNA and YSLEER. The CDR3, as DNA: TGCGCCAGCAGCGCTATTCAGGGGAAGGGGAACACCGGGGAGCTGTTTTTT. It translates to CASSAIQGKGNTGELFF.

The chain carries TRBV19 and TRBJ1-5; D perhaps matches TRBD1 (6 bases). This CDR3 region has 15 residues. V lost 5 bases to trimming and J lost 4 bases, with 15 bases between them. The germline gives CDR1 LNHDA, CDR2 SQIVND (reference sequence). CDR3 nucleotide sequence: TGTGCCAGTAGTCGCCCGGGACACCATAATCAGCCCCAGCATTTT. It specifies CASSRPGHHNQPQHF.

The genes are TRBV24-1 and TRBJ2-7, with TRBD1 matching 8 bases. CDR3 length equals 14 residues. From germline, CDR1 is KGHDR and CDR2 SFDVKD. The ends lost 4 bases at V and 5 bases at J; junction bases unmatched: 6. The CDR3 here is CATSEAGTGDEQYF. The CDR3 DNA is TGTGCCACCAGTGAAGCCGGGACAGGAGACGAGCAGTACTTC.

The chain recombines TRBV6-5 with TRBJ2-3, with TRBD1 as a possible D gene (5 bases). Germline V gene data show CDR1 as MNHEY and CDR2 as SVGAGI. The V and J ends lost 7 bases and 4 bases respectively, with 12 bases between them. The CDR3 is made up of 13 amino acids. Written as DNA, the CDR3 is TGTGCCAGCAATTGGCAGGGTTCAGATACGCAGTATTTT. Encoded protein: CASNWQGSDTQYF.

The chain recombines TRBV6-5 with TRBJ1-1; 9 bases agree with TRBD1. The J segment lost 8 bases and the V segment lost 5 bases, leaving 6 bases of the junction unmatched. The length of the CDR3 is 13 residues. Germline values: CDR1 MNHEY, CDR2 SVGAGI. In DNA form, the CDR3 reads TGTGCCAGCAGTCCCGGGACAGGGATAGAAGCTTTCTTT. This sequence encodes CASSPGTGIEAFF.

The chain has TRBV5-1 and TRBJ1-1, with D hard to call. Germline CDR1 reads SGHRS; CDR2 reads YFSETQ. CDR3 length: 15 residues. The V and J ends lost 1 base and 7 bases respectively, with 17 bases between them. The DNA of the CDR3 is TGCGCCAGCAGCTTGTTTGCGTCCGTTGAGGGTGAAGCTTTCTTT. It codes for CASSLFASVEGEAFF.

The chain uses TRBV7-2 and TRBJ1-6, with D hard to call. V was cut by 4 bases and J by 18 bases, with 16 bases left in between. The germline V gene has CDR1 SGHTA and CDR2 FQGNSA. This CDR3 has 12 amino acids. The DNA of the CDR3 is TGTGCCAGCAGCTCCGACGGGAGAGGTTACCACTTT. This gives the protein CASSSDGRGYHF.

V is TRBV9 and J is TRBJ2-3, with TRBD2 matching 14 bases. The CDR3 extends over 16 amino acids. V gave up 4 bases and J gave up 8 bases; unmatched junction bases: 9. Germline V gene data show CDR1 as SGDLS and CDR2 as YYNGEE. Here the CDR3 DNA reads TGTGCCAGCAGCTCCCCCGGGACTAGCGGGGGAAGTACGCAGTATTTT. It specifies CASSSPGTSGGSTQYF.

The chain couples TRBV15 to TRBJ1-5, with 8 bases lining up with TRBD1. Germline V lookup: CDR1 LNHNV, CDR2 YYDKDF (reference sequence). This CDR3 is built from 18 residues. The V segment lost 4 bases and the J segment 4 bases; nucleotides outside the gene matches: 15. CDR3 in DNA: TGTGCCACCAGCACAGGAGGACAGGGCGGTTTCTTAAATCAGCCCCAGCATTTT. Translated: CATSTGGQGGFLNQPQHF.

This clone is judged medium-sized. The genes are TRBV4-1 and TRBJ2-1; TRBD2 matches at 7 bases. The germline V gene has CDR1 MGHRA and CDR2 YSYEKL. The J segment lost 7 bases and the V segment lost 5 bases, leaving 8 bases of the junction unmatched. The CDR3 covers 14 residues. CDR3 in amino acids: CASSLSGGGNEQFF. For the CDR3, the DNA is TGCGCCAGCAGCTTAAGTGGGGGGGGTAATGAGCAGTTCTTC.

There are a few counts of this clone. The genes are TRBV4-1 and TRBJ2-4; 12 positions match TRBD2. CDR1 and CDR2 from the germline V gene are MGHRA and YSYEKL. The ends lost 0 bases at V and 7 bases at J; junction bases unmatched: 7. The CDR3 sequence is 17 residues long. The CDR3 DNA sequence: TGCGCCAGCAGCCAAGATCCTAGCGGGGGGGCGAGGAACATTCAGTACTTC. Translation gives CASSQDPSGGARNIQYF.

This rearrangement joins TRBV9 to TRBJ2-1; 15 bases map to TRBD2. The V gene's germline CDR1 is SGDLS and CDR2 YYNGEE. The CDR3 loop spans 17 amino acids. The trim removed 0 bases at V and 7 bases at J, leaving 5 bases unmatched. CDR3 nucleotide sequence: TGTGCCAGCAGCGTAGCCCCGGGACTAGCGGGGGGTAATGAGCAGTTCTTC. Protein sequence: CASSVAPGLAGGNEQFF.

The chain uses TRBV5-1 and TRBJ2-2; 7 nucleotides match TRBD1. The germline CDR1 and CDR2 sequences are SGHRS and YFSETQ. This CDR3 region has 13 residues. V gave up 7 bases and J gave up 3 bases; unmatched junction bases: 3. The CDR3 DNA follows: TGCGCCAGCCGGGACAGCGACACCGGGGAGCTGTTTTTT. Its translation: CASRDSDTGELFF.

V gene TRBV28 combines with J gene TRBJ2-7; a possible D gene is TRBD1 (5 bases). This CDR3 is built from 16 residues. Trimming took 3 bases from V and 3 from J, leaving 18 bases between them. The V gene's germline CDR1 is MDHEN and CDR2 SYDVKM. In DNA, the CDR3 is TGTGCCAGCAGTTTGCGTCCCTGGGGCAGGGTCTACGAGCAGTACTTC. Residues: CASSLRPWGRVYEQYF.

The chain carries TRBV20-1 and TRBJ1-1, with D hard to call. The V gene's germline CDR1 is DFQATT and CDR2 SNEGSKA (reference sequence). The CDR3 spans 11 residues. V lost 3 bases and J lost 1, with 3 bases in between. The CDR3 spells CSASSNTEAFF. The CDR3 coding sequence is TGCAGTGCTAGCTCGAACACTGAAGCTTTCTTT.

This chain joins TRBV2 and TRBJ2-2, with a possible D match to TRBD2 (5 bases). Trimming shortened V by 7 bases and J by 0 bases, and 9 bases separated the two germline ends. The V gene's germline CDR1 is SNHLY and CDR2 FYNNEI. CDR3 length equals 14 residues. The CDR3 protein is CASMVATNTGELFF. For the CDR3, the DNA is TGTGCCAGCATGGTAGCGACGAACACCGGGGAGCTGTTTTTT.

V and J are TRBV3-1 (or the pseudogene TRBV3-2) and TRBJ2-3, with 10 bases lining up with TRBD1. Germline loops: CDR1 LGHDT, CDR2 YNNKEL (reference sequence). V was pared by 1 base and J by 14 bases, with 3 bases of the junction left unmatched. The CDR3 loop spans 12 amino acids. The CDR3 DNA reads TGTGCCAGCAGCCAAGGACAGGGGGCCAGGTATTTT. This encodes CASSQGQGARYF.

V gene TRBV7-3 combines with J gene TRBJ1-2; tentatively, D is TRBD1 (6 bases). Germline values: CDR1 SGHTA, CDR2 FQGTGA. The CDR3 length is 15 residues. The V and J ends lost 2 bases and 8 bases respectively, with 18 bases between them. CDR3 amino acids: CASSLLPSGEGGYTF. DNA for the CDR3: TGTGCCAGCAGCTTACTTCCCTCAGGGGAGGGCGGCTACACCTTC.

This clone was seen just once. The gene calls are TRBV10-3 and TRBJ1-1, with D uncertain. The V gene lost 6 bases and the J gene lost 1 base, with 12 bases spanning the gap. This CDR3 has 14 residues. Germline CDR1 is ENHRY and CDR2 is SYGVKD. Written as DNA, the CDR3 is TGTGCCATCAGCTTAAGTGGGCAGAACACTGAAGCTTTCTTT. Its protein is CAISLSGQNTEAFF.

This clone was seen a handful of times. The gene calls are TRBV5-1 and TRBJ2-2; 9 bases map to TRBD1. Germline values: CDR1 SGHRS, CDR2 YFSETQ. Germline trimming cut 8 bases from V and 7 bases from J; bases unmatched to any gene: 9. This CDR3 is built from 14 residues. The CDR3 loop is CASRGGTGSGELFF. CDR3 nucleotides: TGCGCCAGTAGAGGCGGGACAGGGAGCGGGGAGCTGTTTTTT.

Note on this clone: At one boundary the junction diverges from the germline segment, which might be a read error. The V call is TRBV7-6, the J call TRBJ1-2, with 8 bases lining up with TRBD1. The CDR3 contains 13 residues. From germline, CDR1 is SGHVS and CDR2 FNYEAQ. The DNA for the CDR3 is TGTGCCAGCAGCTTAAATCCAGGGGGCGCTTATATCTTC. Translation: CASSLNPGGAYIF.

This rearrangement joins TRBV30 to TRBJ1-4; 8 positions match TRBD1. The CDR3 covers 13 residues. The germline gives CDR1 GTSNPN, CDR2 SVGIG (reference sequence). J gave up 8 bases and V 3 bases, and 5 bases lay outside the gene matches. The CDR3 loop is CAWSRGRREKLFF. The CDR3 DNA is TGTGCCTGGAGCAGGGGGCGAAGGGAAAAACTGTTTTTT.

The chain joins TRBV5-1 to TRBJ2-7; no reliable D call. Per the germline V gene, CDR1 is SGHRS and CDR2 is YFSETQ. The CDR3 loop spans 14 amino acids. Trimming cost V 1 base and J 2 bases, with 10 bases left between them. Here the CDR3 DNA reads TGCGCCAGCAGCTTGCGGGTCAGTGCCTACGAGCAGTACTTC. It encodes CASSLRVSAYEQYF.

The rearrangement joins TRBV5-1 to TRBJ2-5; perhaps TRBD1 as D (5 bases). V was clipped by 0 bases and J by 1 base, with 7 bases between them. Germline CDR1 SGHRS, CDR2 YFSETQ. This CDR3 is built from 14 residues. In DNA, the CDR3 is TGCGCCAGCAGCTTGGGACAGTTCCAAGAGACCCAGTACTTC. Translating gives CASSLGQFQETQYF.

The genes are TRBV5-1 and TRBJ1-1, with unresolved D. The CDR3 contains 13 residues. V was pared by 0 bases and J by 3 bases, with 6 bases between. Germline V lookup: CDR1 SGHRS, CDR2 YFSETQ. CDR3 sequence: CASSLGHDTEAFF. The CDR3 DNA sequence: TGCGCCAGCAGCTTGGGGCATGACACTGAAGCTTTCTTT. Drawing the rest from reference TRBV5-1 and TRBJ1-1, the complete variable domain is KAGVTQTPRYLIKTRGQQVTLSCSPISGHRSVSWYQQTPGQGLQFLFEYFSETQRNKGNFPGRFSGRQFSNSRSEMNVSTLELGDSALYLCASSLGHDTEAFFGQGTRLTVV.

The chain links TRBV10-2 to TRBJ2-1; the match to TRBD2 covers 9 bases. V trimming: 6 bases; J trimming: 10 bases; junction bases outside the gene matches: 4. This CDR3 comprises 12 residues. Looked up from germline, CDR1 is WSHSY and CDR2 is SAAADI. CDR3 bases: TGCGCCAGCAGCGCTACTAGCGGGGAGCAGTTCTTC. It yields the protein CASSATSGEQFF.

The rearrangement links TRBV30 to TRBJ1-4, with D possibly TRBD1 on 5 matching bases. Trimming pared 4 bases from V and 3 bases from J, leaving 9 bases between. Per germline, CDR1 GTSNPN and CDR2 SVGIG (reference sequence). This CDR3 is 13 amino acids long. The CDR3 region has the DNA TGTGCCTGGAACAGGCCACCTAATGAAAAACTGTTTTTT. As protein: CAWNRPPNEKLFF.

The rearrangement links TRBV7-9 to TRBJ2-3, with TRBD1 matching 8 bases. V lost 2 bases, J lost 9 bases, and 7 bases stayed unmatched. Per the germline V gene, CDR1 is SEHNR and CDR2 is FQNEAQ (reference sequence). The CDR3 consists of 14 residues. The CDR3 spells CASSLSAGGWTQYF. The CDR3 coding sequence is TGTGCCAGCAGCTTATCCGCAGGGGGCTGGACGCAGTATTTT.

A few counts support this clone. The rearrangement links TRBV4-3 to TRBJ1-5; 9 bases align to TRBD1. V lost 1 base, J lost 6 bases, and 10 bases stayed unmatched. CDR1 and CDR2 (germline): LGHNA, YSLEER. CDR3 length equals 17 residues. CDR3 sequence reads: CASSQAPGTGFFQPQHF. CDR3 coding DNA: TGCGCCAGCAGCCAAGCCCCAGGGACAGGGTTTTTTCAGCCCCAGCATTTT.

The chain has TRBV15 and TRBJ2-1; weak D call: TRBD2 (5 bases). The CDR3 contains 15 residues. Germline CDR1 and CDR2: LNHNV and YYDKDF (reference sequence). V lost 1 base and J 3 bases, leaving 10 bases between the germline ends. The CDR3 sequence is CATSRGTGNYNEQFF. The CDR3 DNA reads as TGTGCCACCAGCAGAGGGACGGGAAACTACAATGAGCAGTTCTTC.